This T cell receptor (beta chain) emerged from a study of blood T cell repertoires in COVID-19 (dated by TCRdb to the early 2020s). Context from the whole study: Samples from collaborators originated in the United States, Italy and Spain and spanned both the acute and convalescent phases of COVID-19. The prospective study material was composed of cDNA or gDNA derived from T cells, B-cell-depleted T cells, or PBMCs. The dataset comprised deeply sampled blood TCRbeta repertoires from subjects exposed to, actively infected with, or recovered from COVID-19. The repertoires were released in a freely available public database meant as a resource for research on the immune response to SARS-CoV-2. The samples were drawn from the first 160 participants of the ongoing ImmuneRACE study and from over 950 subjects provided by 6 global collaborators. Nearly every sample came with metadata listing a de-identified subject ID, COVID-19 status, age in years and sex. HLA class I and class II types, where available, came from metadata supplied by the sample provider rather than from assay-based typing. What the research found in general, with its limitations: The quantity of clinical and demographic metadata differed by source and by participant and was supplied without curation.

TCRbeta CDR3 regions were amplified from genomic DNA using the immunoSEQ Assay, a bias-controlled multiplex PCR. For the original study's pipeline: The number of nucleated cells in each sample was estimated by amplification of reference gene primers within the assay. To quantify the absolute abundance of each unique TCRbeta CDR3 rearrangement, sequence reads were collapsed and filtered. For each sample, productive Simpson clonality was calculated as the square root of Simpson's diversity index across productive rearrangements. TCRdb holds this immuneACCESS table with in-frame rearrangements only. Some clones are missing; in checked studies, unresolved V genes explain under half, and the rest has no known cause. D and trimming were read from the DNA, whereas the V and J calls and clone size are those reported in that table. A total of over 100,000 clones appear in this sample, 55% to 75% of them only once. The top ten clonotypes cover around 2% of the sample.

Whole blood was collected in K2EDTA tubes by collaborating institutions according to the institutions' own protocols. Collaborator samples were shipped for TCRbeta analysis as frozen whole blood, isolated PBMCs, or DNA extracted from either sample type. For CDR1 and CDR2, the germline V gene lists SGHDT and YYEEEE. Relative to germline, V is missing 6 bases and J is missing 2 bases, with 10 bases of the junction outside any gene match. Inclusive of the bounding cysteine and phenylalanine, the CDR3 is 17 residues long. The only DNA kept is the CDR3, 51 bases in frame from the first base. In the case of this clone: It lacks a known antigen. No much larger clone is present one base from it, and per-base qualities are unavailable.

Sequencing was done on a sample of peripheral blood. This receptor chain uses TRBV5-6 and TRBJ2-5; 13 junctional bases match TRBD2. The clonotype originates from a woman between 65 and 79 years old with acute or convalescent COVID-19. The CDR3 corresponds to CASTKGLAGSPQETQYF. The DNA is TGTGCCAGCACCAAGGGACTAGCGGGGTCCCCACAAGAGACCCAGTACTTC.